This T cell receptor (beta chain) was profiled in a study of CD8+CD57+ T cells in acquired aplastic anemia. Comment on this clonotype: Its specificity is not known.

Whole-study findings and limits: Shared by patients and controls, fewer than 30 CD8+ CDR3s were abundant in patients.

CDR3 and TCR beta VDJ profiling relied on genomic DNA as the template. TCRdb analysed the reads with MiXCR anew, one entry per CDR3 protein. Among 350,000 to 450,000 distinct CDR3 sequences listed, 65% to 80% were seen once. The TCR comes from a human donor in good health, serving as a control. Sequencing was carried out using sorted CD4+, CD8+, or CD8+CD57+ T cells (not recorded which) from PBMCs.

The CDR3 nucleotides read TGTGCCACCAGGGGAGATCAAAAGGAAAAACTGTTTTTT. This sequence encodes CATRGDQKEKLFF. This chain connects TRBV15 to TRBJ1-4; D not resolved. Germline V lookup: CDR1 LNHNV, CDR2 YYDKDF (reference sequence). The CDR3 spans 13 residues. V was trimmed by 6 bases and J by 8 bases, leaving 13 bases between them.